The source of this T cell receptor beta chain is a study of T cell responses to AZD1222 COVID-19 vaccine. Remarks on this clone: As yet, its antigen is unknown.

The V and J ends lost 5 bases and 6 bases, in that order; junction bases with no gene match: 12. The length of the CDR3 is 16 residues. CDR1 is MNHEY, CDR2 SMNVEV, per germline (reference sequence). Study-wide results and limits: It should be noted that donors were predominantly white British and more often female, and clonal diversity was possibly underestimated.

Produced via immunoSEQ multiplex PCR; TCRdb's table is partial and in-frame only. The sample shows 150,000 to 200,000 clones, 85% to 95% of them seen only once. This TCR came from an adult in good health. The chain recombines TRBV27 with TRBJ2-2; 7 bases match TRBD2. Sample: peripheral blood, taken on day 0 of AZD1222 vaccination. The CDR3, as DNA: TGTGCCAGCAGTGTCCGGGGGGTGGGCAGGTCCGGGGAGCTGTTTTTT. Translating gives CASSVRGVGRSGELFF.